This TCR beta chain was observed in a study of blood T cell repertoires in COVID-19. Germline V CDR1 and CDR2: SGHAT, FQNNGV. CDR3 length: 14 amino acids. The V segment lost 5 bases and the J segment 1 base; nucleotides outside the gene matches: 4. In the original workflow: Amplification with reference gene primers provided the estimates of nucleated cell counts. Sequenced by immunoSEQ multiplex PCR; TCRdb stores in-frame clones only, minus some. V, J and clone size reflect that table, while D and trimming were determined from the DNA. The sample lists fewer than 70,000 clones; over 75% were seen once.

The TCR comes from a middle-aged man with active COVID-19. Input material: peripheral blood. The chain couples TRBV11-2 to TRBJ1-1; TRBD1 matches at 7 bases. The CDR3 spells CASSLGTANTEAFF. CDR3 nucleotide sequence: TGTGCCAGCAGCCTAGGGACAGCGAACACTGAAGCTTTCTTT. The entire variable domain, with the rest obtained from reference TRBV11-2 and TRBJ1-1, is as follows: EAGVAQSPRYKIIEKRQSVAFWCNPISGHATLYWYQQILGQGPKLLIQFQNNGVVDDSQLPKDRFSAERLKGVDSTLKIQPAKLEDSAVYLCASSLGTANTEAFFGQGTRLTVV.